The clone carrying this T cell receptor (beta chain) was counted only a few times. Antigen specificity is unknown. The PCR employed 60 Vbeta primers together with 13 Jbeta primers. Sequencing was performed with immunoSEQ multiplex PCR; in TCRdb, only in-frame clones are kept and a portion is missing. The sample yields around 110,000 clones, 65% to 90% seen once. Trimming took 3 bases from V and 4 from J, leaving 13 bases between them. Germline-derived CDR1 and CDR2 are SGHVS and FNYEAQ. This CDR3 has 15 amino acids. This sample is part of a study of cytomegalovirus exposure and HLA in healthy donors. Study-level findings and limits: The majority of TCR sequences were rare, yet some public TCRs appeared in many donors.

Sequencing was done on a sample of PBMCs. The sequence came from a man aged 45-60 years in good health and CMV-seronegative. The chain has TRBV7-6 and TRBJ2-1; possible D gene TRBD1, 7 bases. The CDR3 is CASSFRGDPYNEQFF. CDR3 coding DNA: TGTGCCAGCAGCTTCAGGGGGGACCCTTACAATGAGCAGTTCTTC.